This T cell receptor (beta chain) is from a study of shared clonotypes between healthy human individuals (dated by TCRdb to 2019 to 2021). Turning to the overall study: A few men and two women, aged 18 to 49 years, made up the cohort. The study deeply sequenced blood TCR repertoires of roughly five healthy adults to estimate repertoire size and the extent of clonotype sharing between individuals. Between about 0.9 and 9 billion PBMCs per donor were obtained by leukapheresis. For each donor, CD4 naive and CD4 memory were each given three plates, CD8 naive was given two plates, and CD8 memory was given one plate. To increase sequencing depth and limit assay-specific biases, TCR repertoire library preparation and sequencing were carried out by different laboratories using diverse techniques.

Details on this clone: Its binding antigen is unknown. No base qualities exist here, and no much larger clone lies one base off it.

Using the deep immunoSEQ assay, multiplex PCR amplified TCR CDR3 regions from genomic DNA. Genomic DNA extracted from each cell subset was distributed evenly over all wells of several immunoSEQ 96-well plates, and each plate served as one replicate. Each replicate PCR for sorted subsets received 200 ng genomic DNA, equal to about 29,000 T cell genomes. Purified libraries were quantified with a Qubit 3.0 fluorometer, sized on a Bioanalyzer 2100, and re-quantified with the KAPA Library Quantification kit. Every immunoSEQ 96-well plate was sequenced on a dedicated single-read 150-cycle Illumina NextSeq 550 flow cell. As for how the authors treated the data: Because the immunoSEQ output included only junctional sequences and no quality scores, the filtering could not be the same as the filtering used for full-length reads. To assign V/J genes and CDR3, sequences were annotated against IMGT germline references using PyIR, a Python wrapper for IgBLAST v1.9. Reads were filtered out if the reads had weak V/J assignments (E-value above 1e-6), no CDR3, stop codons, out-of-frame junctions, or ambiguous translated residues. V3J clonotypes were defined as sequences sharing the same inferred V gene, J gene, and CDR3 amino acid sequence. To compute the percentage overlap between repertoires, the number of shared unique clonotypes was divided by the size of the smaller repertoire. Richness of each repertoire was evaluated using RTK rarefaction, the Chao1 estimator, and Recon v2.1 estimates of unobserved clonotypes. OLGA was used to compute generation probabilities for all TCRbeta clonotypes that the gDNA method yielded from a few donors. Not all clones reach the TCRdb copy of this immuneACCESS table, which keeps in-frame sequences only. Checked studies attribute under half of the gap to unresolved V genes and leave the rest unexplained. V, J and clone size reflect that table, while D and trimming were determined from the DNA. The sample table records some 500,000 clones; about 96% of these occur just once. The ten top clones hold approximately 0.06% of the sample.

The donors were healthy, HIV-negative adults with no recently reported acute infections or vaccinations. Every donor was a Caucasian adult residing in Nashville, Tennessee, USA. CD4+ T cells were enriched by magnetic negative selection, after which naive cells were positively selected on CD45RA and the negative fraction was taken as the memory subset. Blood was collected by leukapheresis, and PBMCs were isolated by Ficoll-Histopaque density gradient centrifugation and then cryopreserved in liquid nitrogen vapor phase. Analytical flow cytometry was used to check the purity and quantity of every magnetically sorted T cell population. Genomic DNA was isolated from each sorted fraction and quantified by UV absorbance on a Nanodrop 2000c. Including cysteine and phenylalanine, the CDR3 has 13 amino acids. Only the CDR3 DNA is retained, 39 bases long and in frame from the first base. The germline V gene (reference sequence) specifies SEHNR as CDR1 and FQNEAQ as CDR2. After removal of 8 bases from V and 11 bases from J, the junction retains 13 bases not matched to a gene.

Overall results and qualifications from the work: Based on pairwise subsampling, the degree of clonotype sharing among donors was expected to be affected by sequencing depth. Sampling was restricted to blood, and TCR repertoires in tissue are likely to differ from TCR repertoires in blood. Across a handful of donors, about 4.5% of naive CD4, 3% to 4% of naive CD8, around 2.5% of memory CD4, and approximately 0.4% of memory CD8 clonotypes were shared. Incomplete sequencing was indicated by rarefaction of sorted-subset datasets, despite the large sequencing depth. The small number of donors limited the genetic and exposure-history diversity represented. Higher generation probabilities were observed for clonotypes shared by all four sorted-subset donors than for non-shared clonotypes. Naive subsets generally had larger estimated clonotype richness than memory subsets did.

This chain joins TRBV7-9 to TRBJ2-5; TRBD1 matches 8 bases in the middle. This receptor was identified in a woman between 25 and 40 years old in good health. Input material: naive CD4+ T cells sorted from blood. The sample's cell subset or site, from its label and the paper: CD45RA+ positively selected. The sequenced DNA: TGTGCCAGCCGACAGGGGCCGGCTGGGGAGCAGTACTTC. Its translation is CASRQGPAGEQYF.